A selection of T cell receptor beta chains follows, all from one sample in a study of spatial heterogeneity in lung cancer. TCRdb reprocessed the 5' RACE reads via MiXCR and lists one record per CDR3 protein. The sample includes about 92,000 distinct CDR3 sequences, less than 15% of them seen just once. Sequences were derived from PBMCs, sampled at surgery. The source is a male donor with early-stage non-small cell lung cancer. Both conserved end residues are trimmed from each CDR3. The D gene is left open where the match is weak.

D gene	V gene	J gene	CDR3 protein
.	TRBV9	TRBJ2-4	ASSVGVEPKNIQY
.	TRBV20-1	TRBJ2-2	SAAGISFTGELF
.	TRBV2	TRBJ1-5	ASSGQGWAQPQH
TRBD1	TRBV20-1	TRBJ1-2	SATTGADYGYT
.	TRBV9	TRBJ1-4	ASSVAEGRTGEKLF
.	TRBV29-1	TRBJ2-1	SVVVGGSYNEQF
TRBD2	TRBV5-1	TRBJ2-7	ASSTSGSGEQY
TRBD2	TRBV20-1	TRBJ2-3	SVPGLPLGDTQY
TRBD1	TRBV4-1	TRBJ2-7	ASSQVFGTGTYEQY
.	TRBV12-3/TRBV12-4	TRBJ1-2	ASSLGVYGYT
.	TRBV7-3	TRBJ2-1	ASSLTVDYNEQF
TRBD2	TRBV20-1	TRBJ2-3	SAKAGTSGLNTQY
.	TRBV28	TRBJ2-1	ASTLLGEQF
.	TRBV28	TRBJ1-6	ASSPQGVPPSPLH
.	TRBV20-1	TRBJ2-7	SAKEQVEQY
.	TRBV7-9	TRBJ2-5	ASSLAQGGTETQY
.	TRBV6-2/TRBV6-3	TRBJ2-5	ASSSTQTGGETQY
.	TRBV10-3	TRBJ2-7	AISEWGVQYEQY
TRBD2	TRBV29-1	TRBJ2-1	SGRLAGDEQF
.	TRBV6-2/TRBV6-3	TRBJ1-4	ASSYSIRSDFSNEKLF